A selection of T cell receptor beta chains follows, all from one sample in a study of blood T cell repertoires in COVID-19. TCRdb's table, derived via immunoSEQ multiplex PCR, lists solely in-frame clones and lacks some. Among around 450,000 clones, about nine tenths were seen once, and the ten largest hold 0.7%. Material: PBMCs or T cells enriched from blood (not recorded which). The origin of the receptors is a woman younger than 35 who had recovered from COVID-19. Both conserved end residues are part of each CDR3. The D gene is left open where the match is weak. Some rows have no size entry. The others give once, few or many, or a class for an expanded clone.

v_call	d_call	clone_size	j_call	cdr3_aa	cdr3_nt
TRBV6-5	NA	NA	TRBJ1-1	CASNPTGNTEAFF	TGTGCCAGCAACCCGACAGGGAACACTGAAGCTTTCTTT
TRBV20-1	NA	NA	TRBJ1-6	CSASAGSPLHF	TGCAGTGCCAGCGCGGGGTCACCCCTCCACTTT
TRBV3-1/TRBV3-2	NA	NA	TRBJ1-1	CASSQRAEAFF	TGTGCCAGCAGCCAGCGGGCTGAAGCTTTCTTT
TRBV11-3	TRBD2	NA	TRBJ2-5	CASSLGTSSWETQYF	TGTGCCAGCAGCTTAGGGACTAGCTCCTGGGAGACCCAGTACTTC
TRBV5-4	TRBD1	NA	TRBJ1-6	CASSLPSGTENSPLHF	TGTGCCAGCAGTTTACCGTCCGGGACAGAAAATTCACCCCTCCACTTT
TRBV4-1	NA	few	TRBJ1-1	CASSSQTDYMNTEAFF	TGCGCCAGCAGCTCGCAGACAGATTACATGAACACTGAAGCTTTCTTT
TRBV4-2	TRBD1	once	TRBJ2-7	CASSQVWTGSLYEQYF	TGTGCCAGCAGCCAAGTTTGGACAGGGTCCCTCTACGAGCAGTACTTC
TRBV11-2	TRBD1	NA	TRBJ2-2	CASRPSGTGYTGELFF	TGTGCCAGCAGGCCATCCGGGACAGGCTACACCGGGGAGCTGTTTTTT
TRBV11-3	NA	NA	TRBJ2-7	CASSPGTSRGEQYF	TGTGCCAGCAGCCCTGGGACATCCAGAGGCGAGCAGTACTTC
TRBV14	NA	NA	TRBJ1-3	CASSRYLSNNLSGNTIYF	TGTGCCAGCAGCCGATACCTTTCCAACAATCTCTCTGGAAACACCATATATTTT
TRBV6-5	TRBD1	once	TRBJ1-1	CASSPTGGLDTEAFF	TGTGCCAGCAGTCCGACAGGGGGCTTGGACACTGAAGCTTTCTTT
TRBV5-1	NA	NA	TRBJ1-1	CASSLDGARNTEAFF	TGCGCCAGCAGCTTGGATGGGGCGCGGAACACTGAAGCTTTCTTT
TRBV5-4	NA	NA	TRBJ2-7	CASSPGGGAYEQYF	TGTGCCAGCAGCCCCGGTGGGGGCGCCTACGAGCAGTACTTC
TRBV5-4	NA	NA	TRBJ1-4	CASSSDRVNEKLFF	TGTGCCAGCAGCTCGGACAGAGTTAATGAAAAACTGTTTTTT
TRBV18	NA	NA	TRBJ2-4	CASSLGQTNIQYF	TGTGCCAGCTCACTAGGACAGACAAACATTCAGTACTTC
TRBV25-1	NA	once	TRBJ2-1	CASSHGGDNEQFF	TGTGCCAGCAGTCACGGCGGCGACAATGAGCAGTTCTTC
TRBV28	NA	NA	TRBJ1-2	CASGLGSGYTF	TGTGCCAGCGGACTAGGGAGTGGCTACACCTTC
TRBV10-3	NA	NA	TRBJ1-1	CAVLSSETEAFF	TGTGCCGTTCTCTCCAGTGAAACTGAAGCTTTCTTT
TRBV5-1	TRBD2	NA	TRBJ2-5	CASSLAASGGLQETQYF	TGCGCCAGCAGCTTGGCCGCTTCGGGGGGTCTACAAGAGACCCAGTACTTC
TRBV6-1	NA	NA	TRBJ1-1	CASSEVRSEAFF	TGTGCCAGCAGTGAAGTCAGGTCCGAAGCTTTCTTT
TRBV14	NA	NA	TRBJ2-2	CASSLSSSAGTGELFF	TGTGCCAGCAGCCTATCATCTAGCGCCGGCACCGGGGAGCTGTTTTTT
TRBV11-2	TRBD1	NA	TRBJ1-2	CASSSPRGPANYGYTF	TGTGCCAGCAGCTCACCCAGGGGGCCAGCTAACTATGGCTACACCTTC
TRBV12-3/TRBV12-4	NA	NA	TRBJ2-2	CASSSFNTGELFF	TGTGCCAGCAGTTCATTCAACACCGGGGAGCTGTTTTTT
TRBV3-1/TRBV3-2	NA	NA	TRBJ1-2	CASSHLQGYAGYTF	TGTGCCAGCAGCCATCTCCAGGGGTACGCGGGCTACACCTTC
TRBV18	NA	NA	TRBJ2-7	CASSPDRQPYEQYF	TGTGCCAGCTCACCAGACCGACAGCCCTACGAGCAGTACTTC